This TCR beta chain stems from a study of T cell responses to AZD1222 COVID-19 vaccine. The method was immunoSEQ multiplex PCR; TCRdb's version includes in-frame clones alone and lacks a portion of them. The sample yields more than 95,000 clones, roughly 84% seen once. CDR1 SGHTA and CDR2 FQGNSA come from the germline V gene. J was trimmed by 6 bases and V by 2 bases; bases with no gene match: 4. This CDR3 comprises 14 residues. The TCR was taken from an adult in good health. The genes are TRBV7-2 and TRBJ2-7; the match to TRBD1 covers 10 bases. This specimen was peripheral blood, taken on day 0 of AZD1222 vaccination. In DNA, the CDR3 is TGTGCCAGCAGCTTAAGGGGACAGGGGTCCGAGCAGTACTTC. Translated: CASSLRGQGSEQYF.